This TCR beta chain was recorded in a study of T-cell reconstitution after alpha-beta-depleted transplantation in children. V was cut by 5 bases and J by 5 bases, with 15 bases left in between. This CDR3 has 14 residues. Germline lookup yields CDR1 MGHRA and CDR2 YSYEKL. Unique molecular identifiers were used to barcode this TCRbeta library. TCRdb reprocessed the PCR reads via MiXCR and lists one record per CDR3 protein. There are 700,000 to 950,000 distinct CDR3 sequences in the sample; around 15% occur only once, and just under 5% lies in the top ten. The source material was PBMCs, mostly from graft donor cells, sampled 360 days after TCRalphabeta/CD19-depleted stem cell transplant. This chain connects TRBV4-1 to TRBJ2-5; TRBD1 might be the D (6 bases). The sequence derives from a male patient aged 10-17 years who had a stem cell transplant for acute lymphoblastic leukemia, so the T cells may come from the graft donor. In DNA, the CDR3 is TGCGCCAGCAGCGATAAAACAGGGTCGGAGACCCAGTACTTC. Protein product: CASSDKTGSETQYF.